Below, 17 T cell receptor beta chains from the same sample are listed, as sequenced in a study of blood T cell repertoires in COVID-19. Libraries were prepared by immunoSEQ multiplex PCR; TCRdb keeps only in-frame clonotypes and omits some of them. The sample lists approximately 110,000 clones, about nine tenths occurring once. The specimen sequenced was peripheral blood. The origin of the receptors is a woman aged 45-65 years with acute or convalescent COVID-19.

V is TRBV7-6 and J is TRBJ2-1; 12 bases agree with TRBD2. Germline lookup yields CDR1 SGHVS and CDR2 FNYEAQ. After removal of 5 bases from V and 8 bases from J, the junction contained 10 bases not matched to a gene. The CDR3 is made up of 16 amino acids. The CDR3, as DNA: TGTGCCAGCAGCCTCCCGCCTAGCGGGAGGGCCCATGAGCAGTTCTTC. It translates to CASSLPPSGRAHEQFF.

The rearrangement uses TRBV28 and TRBJ1-1; possible D gene TRBD1, 6 bases. With 6 bases removed from V and 6 bases from J, the gap between germline ends came to 20 bases. The CDR3 is 15 amino acids. CDR1 MDHEN and CDR2 SYDVKM come from the germline V gene. The CDR3 DNA sequence: TGTGCCAGCAGCCCGGGAATGGGGGCTGGCTCTGAAGCTTTCTTT. Its protein is CASSPGMGAGSEAFF.

This chain joins TRBV5-4 and TRBJ2-7, with 7 nucleotides matching TRBD1. The CDR3 runs 13 residues. Germline CDR1 SGHNT, CDR2 YYREEE (reference sequence). The V and J ends lost 4 bases and 1 base, in that order; junction bases with no gene match: 2. CDR3 DNA: TGTGCCAGCAGCCTGGGACAGTCCTACGAGCAGTACTTC. Translating gives CASSLGQSYEQYF.

V and J are TRBV11-2 and TRBJ2-7; 16 bases match TRBD2. The CDR3 totals 15 residues. Looked up from germline, CDR1 is SGHAT and CDR2 is FQNNGV. After removal of 5 bases from V and 6 bases from J, the junction contained 4 bases not matched to a gene. Here the CDR3 reads CASSLGLAGGREQYF. The CDR3 bases are TGTGCCAGCAGCCTGGGACTAGCGGGAGGGCGCGAGCAGTACTTC.

V usage is TRBV2 and J usage is TRBJ1-6; no clear D gene. The CDR3 is made up of 16 amino acids. Germline-derived CDR1 and CDR2 are SNHLY and FYNNEI. The V end lost 4 bases, the J end lost 9 bases, and 19 bases lay between the germline ends. CDR3 protein: CASSGLQLMGGSPLHF. CDR3 DNA sequence: TGTGCCAGCAGTGGTCTACAGCTCATGGGAGGTTCACCCCTCCACTTT.

The V and J genes are TRBV30 and TRBJ1-6; maybe TRBD1 (5 bases). Germline V CDR1 and CDR2: GTSNPN, SVGIG (reference sequence). V was trimmed by 3 bases and J by 7 bases, leaving 13 bases between them. This CDR3 has 14 amino acids. In DNA form, the CDR3 reads TGTGCCTGGAGAGAGCAGGGAAACAATTCACCCCTCCACTTT. This gives the protein CAWREQGNNSPLHF.

The rearrangement links TRBV29-1 to TRBJ2-1; weak D call: TRBD2 (5 bases). The CDR3 loop spans 14 amino acids. Germline assignment: CDR1 SQVTM and CDR2 ANQGSEA. The V end was cut by 6 bases, the J end by 4 bases, with 16 bases between. CDR3 region: CSVITEDWYNEQFF. CDR3 nucleotide sequence: TGCAGCGTAATAACGGAGGACTGGTACAATGAGCAGTTCTTC.

This chain joins TRBV19 and TRBJ1-5; unclear D gene. The CDR3 is made up of 14 amino acids. Germline V CDR1 and CDR2: LNHDA, SQIVND (reference sequence). The V gene lost 8 bases and the J gene lost 0 bases, with 11 bases spanning the gap. The CDR3 here is CASRDTSSNQPQHF. The CDR3 DNA is TGTGCCAGTCGAGACACTTCTAGCAATCAGCCCCAGCATTTT.

Here the CDR3 reads CASTPQGFGEAFF. CDR3 nucleotides: TGTGCCAGTACCCCCCAGGGGTTTGGGGAAGCTTTCTTT. This sequence joins TRBV19 and TRBJ1-1, with a weak D call TRBD1 (6 bases). From germline, CDR1 is LNHDA and CDR2 SQIVND (reference sequence). V shed 7 bases and J shed 8 bases, with 17 bases lying between them. The CDR3 is 13 amino acids.

The CDR3 DNA is TGTGCCAGCAGGCCGGGTCCCTTTTCCTACGAGCAGTACTTC. Its translation: CASRPGPFSYEQYF. V usage is TRBV6-5 and J usage is TRBJ2-7; no clear D. The V and J ends lost 6 bases and 1 base respectively, with 13 bases between them. The CDR3 has 14 residues. Germline loops: CDR1 MNHEY, CDR2 SVGAGI.

The chain links TRBV27 to TRBJ2-6, with unresolved D. Germline lookup yields CDR1 MNHEY and CDR2 SMNVEV (reference sequence). The CDR3 covers 15 residues. Trimming stripped 6 bases from V and 0 bases from J, with 9 bases between. Written as DNA, the CDR3 is TGTGCCAGCAGCCCTTTGTACTCTGGGGCCAACGTCCTGACTTTC. Translation: CASSPLYSGANVLTF.

V gene TRBV30 combines with J gene TRBJ1-1; 9 bases match TRBD1. The length of the CDR3 is 15 residues. The trim removed 0 bases at V and 2 bases at J, leaving 4 bases unmatched. The V gene's germline CDR1 is GTSNPN and CDR2 SVGIG (reference sequence). DNA of the CDR3: TGTGCCTGGAGTGTCGGACAGGGGCCAAACACTGAAGCTTTCTTT. This sequence encodes CAWSVGQGPNTEAFF.

The genes are TRBV4-1 and TRBJ2-7; TRBD1 aligns across 9 bases. CDR1 is MGHRA and CDR2 is YSYEKL in the germline V gene. Trimming took 1 base from V and 4 from J; bases not matched to a gene: 2. The CDR3 contains 14 residues. The CDR3 loop is CASSQGGQGYEQYF. CDR3 nucleotide sequence: TGCGCCAGCAGCCAAGGGGGACAGGGTTACGAGCAGTACTTC.

The chain couples TRBV3-1 (or the pseudogene TRBV3-2) to TRBJ1-2; D is unresolved. In germline, CDR1 is LGHDT, CDR2 YNNKEL (reference sequence). The V gene lost 1 base and the J gene lost 10 bases, with 19 bases spanning the gap. The CDR3 has 15 residues. CDR3 loop: CASSQVSTGEAAYTF. The CDR3 DNA sequence: TGTGCCAGCAGCCAAGTATCGACCGGGGAGGCAGCCTACACCTTC.

The chain recombines TRBV24-1 with TRBJ2-1, with TRBD2 as a possible D gene (5 bases). The germline V gene has CDR1 KGHDR and CDR2 SFDVKD. The CDR3 covers 14 residues. Trimming removed 4 bases from V and 7 bases from J, with 13 bases in between. CDR3 in DNA: TGTGCCACCAGTGACCCGCTCTGGAGGAATGAGCAGTTCTTC. It codes for CATSDPLWRNEQFF.

This chain uses TRBV27 with TRBJ1-2; D unclear. The V gene lost 6 bases and the J gene lost 4 bases, with 12 bases spanning the gap. Germline V gene data show CDR1 as MNHEY and CDR2 as SMNVEV (reference sequence). This CDR3 comprises 13 residues. Written as DNA, the CDR3 is TGTGCCAGCAGACGGGGAAGTGGCTATGGCTACACCTTC. This gives the protein CASRRGSGYGYTF.

The chain couples TRBV30 to TRBJ1-4, with 9 bases lining up with TRBD1. Trimming removed 1 base from V and 4 bases from J; junction bases left unmatched: 4. The CDR3 extends over 15 amino acids. Looked up from germline, CDR1 is GTSNPN and CDR2 is SVGIG (reference sequence). The CDR3: CAWSEGTGSNEKLFF. CDR3 bases: TGTGCCTGGAGTGAAGGGACAGGGAGTAATGAAAAACTGTTTTTT.